Each of the 31 T cell receptor beta chains below was sequenced from the same sample in a study of OX40 agonist ivuxolimab in advanced cancers. Using immunoSEQ multiplex PCR, the repertoire was profiled, and TCRdb retains in-frame clones only, with some absent. The sample carries roughly 46,000 clones, about 89% recorded once. Sequenced material: CD4+ or CD8+ T cells sorted from blood, taken in a trial of the OX40 agonist ivuxolimab. These receptors came from an adult with an advanced solid tumor such as melanoma, head and neck, liver or kidney cancer.

V usage is TRBV29-1 and J usage is TRBJ1-1; the D gene is possibly TRBD1 (5 bases). The germline CDR1 and CDR2 sequences are SQVTM and ANQGSEA. V was clipped by 3 bases and J by 3 bases, with 14 bases between them. This CDR3 comprises 14 residues. This chain's CDR3 is CSVDGGISDTEAFF. The CDR3 region has the DNA TGCAGCGTTGACGGGGGAATCTCGGACACTGAAGCTTTCTTT.

The V and J genes are TRBV18 and TRBJ2-7; 9 bases agree with TRBD2. With V trimmed by 3 bases and J by 3 bases, 6 bases remained unmatched. The CDR3 length is 15 residues. The V gene's germline CDR1 is KGHSH and CDR2 LQKENI. The CDR3 is CASSPVAGEGYEQYF. DNA of the CDR3: TGTGCCAGCTCACCGGTAGCGGGGGAGGGCTACGAGCAGTACTTC.

This chain uses TRBV9 with TRBJ2-7; D is perhaps TRBD1 or TRBD2 (6 bases each). V was pared by 2 bases and J by 7 bases, with 16 bases between. From germline, CDR1 is SGDLS and CDR2 YYNGEE. The CDR3 has 14 residues. The CDR3 here is CASSVGGGTGEQYF. The CDR3 region has the DNA TGTGCCAGCAGCGTTGGGGGCGGGACTGGGGAGCAGTACTTC.

The chain has TRBV27 and TRBJ2-3, with 8 bases identical to TRBD2. Germline trimming cut 5 bases from V and 7 bases from J; bases unmatched to any gene: 11. This CDR3 has 15 residues. Looked up from germline, CDR1 is MNHEY and CDR2 is SMNVEV (reference sequence). The DNA of the CDR3 is TGTGCCAGCAGTCCGCCACGGACTAGCAGCCATACGCAGTATTTT. Residues: CASSPPRTSSHTQYF.

The V call is TRBV6-1, the J call TRBJ2-1; D unclear. CDR1 MNHNS and CDR2 SASEGT come from the germline V gene. V was cut by 0 bases and J by 10 bases, with 7 bases left in between. The CDR3 length is 12 residues. This chain's CDR3 is CASSEASWEQFF. The CDR3, as DNA: TGTGCCAGCAGTGAAGCTAGCTGGGAGCAGTTCTTC.

The chain carries TRBV7-9 and TRBJ2-7, with 8 bases fitting TRBD1. Germline V gene lookup returns CDR1 SEHNR and CDR2 FQNEAQ (reference sequence). V dropped 5 bases and J dropped 2; count of bases not matched to a gene: 11. The CDR3 has 16 amino acids. The CDR3 loop is CASSPSSGGRAYEQYF. The CDR3 bases are TGTGCCAGCAGCCCATCCTCAGGGGGCAGGGCCTACGAGCAGTACTTC.

CDR3 in DNA: TGTGCCAGCCGGGGACCCCCGAACACCGGGGAGCTGTTTTTT. Its protein product is CASRGPPNTGELFF. The chain joins TRBV2 to TRBJ2-2, with D perhaps assigned TRBD1 or TRBD2 (5 bases each). Germline loops: CDR1 SNHLY, CDR2 FYNNEI. V was shortened by 8 bases and J by 0 bases, with 10 bases between the two germline ends. The CDR3 is 14 residues long.

The rearrangement joins TRBV9 to TRBJ2-5, with a possible D match to TRBD1 (5 bases). This CDR3 is built from 15 residues. Per the germline V gene, CDR1 is SGDLS and CDR2 is YYNGEE. Trimming took 0 bases from V and 2 from J, leaving 11 bases between them. The CDR3 here is CASSVEGDEQETQYF. The CDR3 bases are TGTGCCAGCAGCGTAGAAGGGGATGAACAAGAGACCCAGTACTTC.

The chain employs TRBV30 and TRBJ2-1; TRBD2 agrees at 8 bases. Germline V gene sequence: CDR1 GTSNPN, CDR2 SVGIG (reference sequence). The ends lost 3 bases at V and 7 bases at J; junction bases unmatched: 11. This CDR3 comprises 15 residues. CDR3 residues: CAWRGPGLGPNEQFF. CDR3 bases: TGTGCCTGGAGAGGACCGGGACTAGGCCCAAATGAGCAGTTCTTC.

The chain carries TRBV28 and TRBJ2-2; D possibly corresponds to TRBD1 (6 bases). Germline CDR1 and CDR2: MDHEN and SYDVKM. This CDR3 has 15 amino acids. V was shortened by 6 bases and J by 2 bases, with 13 bases between the two germline ends. The CDR3 sequence is CASSTRGRNTGELFF. The CDR3 DNA reads TGTGCCAGCAGCACCAGGGGAAGAAACACCGGGGAGCTGTTTTTT. Full variable domain (outside the CDR3, taken from reference TRBV28 and TRBJ2-2): DVKVTQSSRYLVKRTGEKVFLECVQDMDHENMFWYRQDPGLGLRLIYFSYDVKMKEKGDIPEGYSVSREKKERFSLILESASTNQTSMYLCASSTRGRNTGELFFGEGSRLTVL.

The V and J genes are TRBV4-2 and TRBJ2-7; D is ambiguous. The CDR3 runs to 12 residues. Deletions cut 5 bases from V and 6 bases from J, with 11 bases between. Germline loops: CDR1 LGHNA, CDR2 YNFKEQ. CDR3 sequence (DNA): TGTGCCAGCAGCTTGGGCTTAGGCGAGCAGTACTTC. Its protein product is CASSLGLGEQYF.

This chain joins TRBV6-5 and TRBJ2-1; D unclear. V lost 2 bases and J 6 bases, leaving 8 bases between the germline ends. The germline V gene has CDR1 MNHEY and CDR2 SVGAGI. The CDR3 length is 13 residues. The CDR3 here is CASSYLGANEQFF. The CDR3 nucleotides read TGTGCCAGCAGTTACCTGGGTGCCAATGAGCAGTTCTTC.

This clone showed up just a few times. The chain employs TRBV6-1 and TRBJ1-2, with 9 bases aligning to TRBD1. The germline V gene has CDR1 MNHNS and CDR2 SASEGT. The length of the CDR3 is 16 residues. V shed 3 bases and J 2 bases; nucleotides not matched to a gene: 7. CDR3 loop: CASSDYPGQGNYGYTF. The CDR3 DNA reads as TGTGCCAGCAGTGACTATCCGGGACAGGGAAACTATGGCTACACCTTC.

The genes are TRBV7-2 and TRBJ2-2; D possibly corresponds to TRBD2 (9 bases). The CDR3 has 18 amino acids. The V gene's germline CDR1 is SGHTA and CDR2 FQGNSA. The V end was cut by 6 bases, the J end by 2 bases, with 22 bases between. CDR3 in DNA: TGTGCCAGCAGTTACCTACAGGGGGGACTAGCAAACACCGGGGAGCTGTTTTTT. As protein: CASSYLQGGLANTGELFF. Using reference TRBV7-2 and TRBJ2-2 for the parts outside the CDR3, the full variable domain is GAGVSQSPSNKVTEKGKDVELRCDPISGHTALYWYRQSLGQGLEFLIYFQGNSAPDKSGLPSDRFSAERTGGSVSTLTIQRTQQEDSAVYLCASSYLQGGLANTGELFFGEGSRLTVL.

Only a few counts were recorded for this clone. CDR3 region: CSVEVGGSYEQYF. Here the CDR3 DNA reads TGCAGCGTTGAAGTGGGGGGCTCCTACGAGCAGTACTTC. This chain uses TRBV29-1 with TRBJ2-7; a possible D gene is TRBD2 (6 bases). In germline, CDR1 is SQVTM, CDR2 ANQGSEA. V was pared by 1 base and J by 0 bases, with 7 bases between. The CDR3 runs to 13 residues.

This clone was found a few times. The gene calls are TRBV4-1 and TRBJ1-2; TRBD1 might be the D (5 bases). Trimming pared 0 bases from V and 4 bases from J, leaving 15 bases between. CDR3 size: 16 residues. Germline-derived CDR1 and CDR2 are MGHRA and YSYEKL. Written as DNA, the CDR3 is TGCGCCAGCAGCCAAGATCTTGCAGGGAGGGCCTATGGCTACACCTTC. Translated: CASSQDLAGRAYGYTF.

This clone occurred once. A read error may produce the germline difference seen at one junction end. This rearrangement joins TRBV28 to TRBJ1-5; D call uncertain. The CDR3 is 15 amino acids. Germline V gene lookup returns CDR1 MDHEN and CDR2 SYDVKM. Here the CDR3 reads CASKFERELNQLQHF. The CDR3 coding sequence is TGTGCCAGCAAATTTGAGAGGGAACTCAATCAGCTCCAGCATTTT.

The chain carries TRBV4-3 and TRBJ1-2; D possibly corresponds to TRBD1 (6 bases). Germline assignment: CDR1 LGHNA and CDR2 YSLEER. The CDR3 loop spans 13 amino acids. V lost 4 bases and J lost 7, with 13 bases in between. CDR3 nucleotides: TGCGCCAGCAGCCGATATACAGGGAGTGGCTACACCTTC. It translates to CASSRYTGSGYTF.

The chain employs TRBV19 and TRBJ2-2; D assignment may be TRBD1 or TRBD2 (6 bases each). From germline, CDR1 is LNHDA and CDR2 SQIVND (reference sequence). This CDR3 region has 15 residues. Between the trimmed V and J ends, which lost 1 base and 7 bases, there was a span of 13 bases. CDR3 region: CASSIGSRGGGELFF. CDR3 DNA sequence: TGTGCCAGTAGTATAGGCAGCAGGGGAGGCGGGGAGCTGTTTTTT.

This chain joins TRBV25-1 and TRBJ2-3; TRBD2 aligns across 9 bases. CDR3 length equals 14 residues. Per germline, CDR1 MGHDK and CDR2 SYGVNS. J gave up 4 bases and V 8 bases, and 7 bases lay outside the gene matches. CDR3 DNA sequence: TGTGCCAGCGGAGGGACTAGCCCCGCAGATACGCAGTATTTT. Its translation: CASGGTSPADTQYF.

The CDR3 here is CASSSHGGGLTDTQYF. The DNA for the CDR3 is TGTGCCAGCAGCTCTCACGGAGGGGGTCTCACAGATACGCAGTATTTT. This chain joins TRBV9 and TRBJ2-3; TRBD1 or TRBD2 may be the D gene (6 bases each). The V gene lost 4 bases and the J gene lost 2 bases, with 17 bases spanning the gap. CDR1 is SGDLS, CDR2 YYNGEE, per germline. The CDR3 has 16 residues.

A word on this clone: The junction does not match germline at one end; this may be a read error. CDR3 amino acids: CASSEEWGGQGALLPYEQYF. CDR3 nucleotide sequence: TGTGCCAGCAGCGAAGAATGGGGGGGACAGGGGGCCCTACTTCCCTACGAGCAGTACTTC. This chain links TRBV4-2 with TRBJ2-7; 12 bases match TRBD1. Germline CDR1 reads LGHNA; CDR2 reads YNFKEQ. The CDR3 sequence is 20 residues long.

The chain uses TRBV4-3 and TRBJ1-1; D gene uncertain. CDR3 size: 13 residues. Per germline, CDR1 LGHNA and CDR2 YSLEER. V lost 1 base to trimming and J lost 6 bases, with 9 bases between them. For the CDR3, the DNA is TGCGCCAGCAGCCAAGTAAAGGGCGCTGAAGCTTTCTTT. Protein sequence: CASSQVKGAEAFF.

The rearrangement joins TRBV5-8 to TRBJ2-2, with D perhaps TRBD1 (6 bases). Germline CDR1 SGHTS, CDR2 YDEGEE. The CDR3 has 15 residues. Trimming removed 1 base from V and 1 base from J, with 8 bases in between. The CDR3 loop reads CASSLTGQNTGELFF. CDR3 nucleotides: TGTGCCAGCAGCTTGACAGGGCAGAACACCGGGGAGCTGTTTTTT. The full variable domain, completed using reference TRBV5-8 and TRBJ2-2, is EAGVTQSPTHLIKTRGQQATLRCSPISGHTSVYWYQQALGLGLQFLLWYDEGEERNRGNFPPRFSGRQFPNYSSELNVNALELEDSALYLCASSLTGQNTGELFFGEGSRLTVL.

A note on this clone: The sample contains more than one DNA sequence encoding this CDR3. The rearrangement links TRBV29-1 to TRBJ1-4, with a weak D call TRBD1 (5 bases). The CDR3 covers 14 residues. Germline V gene lookup returns CDR1 SQVTM and CDR2 ANQGSEA. V lost 7 bases to trimming and J lost 7 bases, with 19 bases between them. CDR3 DNA sequence: TGCAGCGGTGGGGGAGTAGACCGGGGTGAAAAACTGTTTTTT. Residues: CSGGGVDRGEKLFF. The full variable domain, with the rest looked up from reference TRBV29-1 and TRBJ1-4, is SAVISQKPSRDICQRGTSLTIQCQVDSQVTMMFWYRQQPGQSLTLIATANQGSEATYESGFVIDKFPISRPNLTFSTLTVSNMSPEDSSIYLCSGGGVDRGEKLFFGSGTQLSVL.

This clone was seen only a few times. V gene TRBV25-1 combines with J gene TRBJ1-3; TRBD1 matches at 8 bases. V lost 7 bases to trimming and J lost 1 base; unmatched junction nucleotides: 3. Germline V gene sequence: CDR1 MGHDK, CDR2 SYGVNS. There are 14 residues in the CDR3. CDR3 DNA sequence: TGTGCCAGCATTGGACAGGGATCTGGAAACACCATATATTTT. Translating it yields CASIGQGSGNTIYF.

The rearrangement links TRBV29-1 to TRBJ1-2; D is possibly TRBD1 (5 bases). CDR1 and CDR2 from the germline V gene are SQVTM and ANQGSEA. V gave up 1 base and J gave up 7 bases, with 13 bases separating them. The CDR3 loop spans 13 amino acids. CDR3 protein: CSVEGGSAPGYTF. The CDR3 coding sequence is TGCAGCGTTGAAGGGGGGAGCGCACCTGGCTACACCTTC.

This chain uses TRBV28 with TRBJ2-3; tentatively, D is TRBD1 or TRBD2 (5 bases each). The germline V and J ends were trimmed by 7 bases and 3 bases, with 17 bases remaining between them. Germline V lookup: CDR1 MDHEN, CDR2 SYDVKM. The length of the CDR3 is 15 residues. CDR3 protein: CASTSISGTTDTQYF. Here the CDR3 DNA reads TGTGCCAGCACCTCAATCTCCGGGACGACAGATACGCAGTATTTT. Full variable domain (rest looked up from reference TRBV28 and TRBJ2-3): DVKVTQSSRYLVKRTGEKVFLECVQDMDHENMFWYRQDPGLGLRLIYFSYDVKMKEKGDIPEGYSVSREKKERFSLILESASTNQTSMYLCASTSISGTTDTQYFGPGTRLTVL.

The chain carries TRBV28 and TRBJ1-2; no clear D gene. Per the germline V gene, CDR1 is MDHEN and CDR2 is SYDVKM. The CDR3 has 16 residues. The V end was cut by 2 bases, the J end by 2 bases, with 15 bases between. The CDR3 DNA is TGTGCCAGCAGTTTAAGCGTGGGCAGCTTAAACTATGGCTACACCTTC. Protein product: CASSLSVGSLNYGYTF.

This chain joins TRBV27 and TRBJ2-1, with 10 bases lining up with TRBD2. The CDR3 is 15 amino acids. The V gene's germline CDR1 is MNHEY and CDR2 SMNVEV (reference sequence). V was pared by 2 bases and J by 8 bases, with 6 bases of the junction left unmatched. CDR3 sequence: CASSLSLAGEDEQFF. The CDR3 DNA reads as TGTGCCAGCAGTTTAAGTCTAGCGGGAGAAGATGAGCAGTTCTTC.

V is TRBV7-9 and J is TRBJ2-2; 8 bases fit TRBD2. V gave up 1 base and J gave up 1 base; unmatched junction bases: 5. The CDR3 sequence is 17 residues long. CDR1 and CDR2 from the germline V gene are SEHNR and FQNEAQ (reference sequence). The CDR3 protein is CASSLVLAGQNTGELFF. The CDR3, as DNA: TGTGCCAGCAGCTTAGTCTTAGCGGGACAGAACACCGGGGAGCTGTTTTTT.